The text below deals with one TCR beta chain. The antigen is not known. This entry is derived from a study of T cell responses to AZD1222 COVID-19 vaccine. Overall study results and limits: Only five to seven AZD1222 recipients tested seropositive at baseline. White British people made up most donors, females outnumbered males, and clonal diversity was possibly underestimated.

Trimming left V 4 bases short and J 10 bases short, with 19 bases between. CDR3 size: 14 residues. Germline-derived CDR1 and CDR2 are MNHNY and SVGAGI (reference sequence). Sequencing used immunoSEQ multiplex PCR; TCRdb keeps in-frame clones, though not all of them. The sample carries 150,000 to 200,000 clones, around 90% recorded once. The origin of this receptor is an adult in good health. The sample was peripheral blood, taken on day 0 of AZD1222 vaccination. The chain employs TRBV6-6 and TRBJ1-1, with a tentative D call TRBD1 (6 bases). CDR3 amino acids: CASSFSRQANAAFF. Here the CDR3 DNA reads TGTGCCAGCAGTTTCTCTCGACAGGCCAACGCAGCTTTCTTT.